These 10 T cell receptor beta chains share one sample of origin, sequenced in a study of Ad26.COV2.S vaccination and SARS-CoV-2 variants. Data came from immunoSEQ multiplex PCR; TCRdb stores just in-frame clones and leaves some out. The sample yields 350,000 to 600,000 clones, about 88% seen once. Treatment here: 19 received Ad26.COV2.S at low or high dose, single or two shots; roughly five received placebo; per-sample allocation not given. On day 63 after the first injection, vaccine and placebo recipients gave samples. Sequencing was performed on peripheral blood, taken in a trial of Ad26.COV2.S vaccine versus placebo. The receptors here all came from a person between 18 and 59 years old who received the Ad26.COV2.S COVID-19 vaccine or a placebo.

This clone was detected a few times. The gene calls are TRBV19 and TRBJ1-5; a possible D gene is TRBD1 (5 bases). The CDR3 consists of 11 residues. V was trimmed by 5 bases and J by 6 bases, leaving 5 bases between them. CDR1 is LNHDA, CDR2 SQIVND, per germline (reference sequence). Here the CDR3 reads CASSGGQPQHF. The CDR3 DNA reads TGTGCCAGTAGTGGGGGTCAGCCCCAGCATTTT.

This sequence joins TRBV23-1 and TRBJ2-5; the D gene is possibly TRBD2 (6 bases). TRBV23-1 is an open reading frame whose function is uncertain. The CDR3 has 15 residues. Trimming removed 1 base from V and 2 bases from J, with 11 bases in between. This CDR3 reads CASSQCQEGQETQYF. As DNA, the CDR3 is TGCGCCAGCAGTCAATGCCAGGAGGGTCAAGAGACCCAGTACTTC.

The chain combines TRBV7-8 with TRBJ1-5, with D unclear. The CDR3 spans 15 residues. The V end was cut by 5 bases, the J end by 7 bases, with 18 bases between. CDR1 and CDR2 from the germline V gene are SGHVS and FQNEAQ. CDR3 loop: CASSETQHSGQPQHF. DNA of the CDR3: TGTGCCAGCAGCGAAACACAACATAGCGGGCAGCCCCAGCATTTT.

V usage is TRBV27 and J usage is TRBJ2-3; the D gene is possibly TRBD2 (6 bases). The CDR3 is 15 amino acids. Trimming removed 8 bases at V and 2 bases at J, with 17 bases between. CDR1 is MNHEY, CDR2 SMNVEV, per germline (reference sequence). Here the CDR3 DNA reads TGTGCCAGCCGGTGGGGGACTTCGCCCACAGATACGCAGTATTTT. Protein: CASRWGTSPTDTQYF.

This chain connects TRBV27 to TRBJ2-7; weak D call: TRBD2 (5 bases). V lost 4 bases to trimming and J lost 4 bases, with 17 bases between them. The germline V gene encodes CDR1 MNHEY and CDR2 SMNVEV (reference sequence). The CDR3 has 15 amino acids. Here the CDR3 DNA reads TGTGCCAGCAGTTCAACCCCACTAGGATTATACGAGCAGTACTTC. Protein product: CASSSTPLGLYEQYF.

This sequence joins TRBV9 and TRBJ2-7, with D tentatively TRBD2 (6 bases). Between the trimmed V and J ends, which lost 2 bases and 5 bases, there was a span of 17 bases. CDR1 is SGDLS and CDR2 is YYNGEE in the germline V gene. This CDR3 has 15 amino acids. CDR3 sequence reads: CASSVGGAPEDEQYF. CDR3 nucleotide sequence: TGTGCCAGCAGCGTCGGCGGGGCACCAGAGGACGAGCAGTACTTC.

This clone was detected only a few times. This rearrangement joins TRBV18 to TRBJ1-3; TRBD1 is a possible D gene (6 bases). Deletions cut 5 bases from V and 0 bases from J, with 17 bases between. Looked up from germline, CDR1 is KGHSH and CDR2 is LQKENI. This CDR3 contains 17 residues. The CDR3 nucleotides are TGTGCCAGCTCAAAGGGCCCAGGGGAGTACTCTGGAAACACCATATATTTT. Translating it yields CASSKGPGEYSGNTIYF.

The V gene is TRBV9, the J gene TRBJ1-4; D call uncertain. This CDR3 has 13 amino acids. Germline CDR1 is SGDLS and CDR2 is YYNGEE. V was cut by 8 bases and J by 0 bases, with 8 bases left in between. For the CDR3, the DNA is TGTGCCAGTGCGGATGCAACTAATGAAAAACTGTTTTTT. Its translation: CASADATNEKLFF.

This clone was seen once. The chain combines TRBV10-3 with TRBJ2-7, with D possibly matching TRBD2 (6 bases). Germline CDR1 ENHRY, CDR2 SYGVKD. V gave up 2 bases and J gave up 0 bases, with 11 bases separating them. The CDR3 spans 15 residues. The CDR3 here is CAISEALRGSYEQYF. The CDR3, as DNA: TGTGCCATCAGTGAGGCCCTGCGGGGCTCCTACGAGCAGTACTTC.

The chain carries TRBV6-5 and TRBJ2-7, with D tentatively TRBD2 (6 bases). Germline V gene data show CDR1 as MNHEY and CDR2 as SVGAGI. The CDR3 length is 11 residues. V shed 11 bases and J shed 4 bases, with 12 bases lying between them. The CDR3 region has the DNA TGTGCCGGGAGGTCGGGATACGAGCAGTACTTC. It yields the protein CAGRSGYEQYF.